These 15 T cell receptor beta chains were sequenced from one sample in a study of T cell repertoires in cytomegalovirus infection. These receptors' targets are unknown. TCRdb used MiXCR to reprocess the reads, holding one entry per CDR3 protein. The data show around 200,000 distinct CDR3 sequences, 35% to 40% seen once. Sequences were derived from CD8+ T cells from cultured PBMCs, sampled from culture after CMV antigen stimulation. The source of these receptors is a human donor in good health (CMV status not recorded). Some clones in this sample may be carry-over from other donors' samples.

This clonotype was seen at least ten times. The CDR3 DNA sequence: TGTGCCAGCAGCTTAGTCGGTCTCCAGTCTTTCCAAGAGACCCAGTACTTC. Encoded protein: CASSLVGLQSFQETQYF. The gene calls are TRBV7-2 and TRBJ2-5, with D uncertain. This CDR3 spans 17 amino acids. Trimming left V 1 base short and J 1 base short, with 16 bases between. CDR1 is SGHTA, CDR2 FQGNSA, per germline.

This clonotype was recorded a few times. This chain uses TRBV5-6 with TRBJ2-1; TRBD1 matches at 10 bases. After removal of 6 bases from V and 4 bases from J, the junction contained 13 bases not matched to a gene. This CDR3 comprises 17 residues. Germline assignment: CDR1 SGHDT and CDR2 YYEEEE. CDR3 DNA sequence: TGTGCCAGCATCAAAAGCTTAGGGACAGGGGTTTACAATGAGCAGTTCTTC. Residues: CASIKSLGTGVYNEQFF.

V gene TRBV4-1 combines with J gene TRBJ2-1, with 10 positions matching TRBD1. The CDR3 sequence is 17 residues long. From germline, CDR1 is MGHRA and CDR2 YSYEKL. The V segment lost 4 bases and the J segment 8 bases; nucleotides outside the gene matches: 14. The CDR3 is CASSRDQWDRGIDEQFF. The CDR3 DNA follows: TGCGCCAGCAGCCGAGATCAGTGGGACAGGGGAATCGATGAGCAGTTCTTC.

This clonotype was found once. The gene calls are TRBV5-6 and TRBJ1-1; weak D call: TRBD1 (6 bases). Germline values: CDR1 SGHDT, CDR2 YYEEEE. V was trimmed by 1 base and J by 6 bases, leaving 16 bases between them. The CDR3 covers 15 residues. The CDR3 reads CASSLFMAGVAEAFF. The CDR3 bases are TGTGCCAGCAGCTTGTTCATGGCAGGGGTGGCTGAAGCTTTCTTT.

This clonotype was recorded many times. The V gene is TRBV7-2, the J gene TRBJ2-2; the D is unclear. CDR1 and CDR2 from the germline V gene are SGHTA and FQGNSA. Trimming cost V 6 bases and J 1 base, with 3 bases left between them. This CDR3 is 12 amino acids long. CDR3 region: CASRRNTGELFF. In nucleotides, the CDR3 is TGTGCCAGCAGGAGGAACACCGGGGAGCTGTTTTTT.

This clonotype was observed a handful of times. The genes are TRBV27 and TRBJ2-3; 7 bases map to TRBD1. V dropped 1 base and J dropped 4; count of bases not matched to a gene: 8. In germline, CDR1 is MNHEY, CDR2 SMNVEV (reference sequence). This CDR3 has 16 residues. The CDR3 reads CASSLFWQGVPDTQYF. CDR3 nucleotides: TGTGCCAGCAGTTTATTCTGGCAGGGGGTCCCAGATACGCAGTATTTT.

The table lists this clonotype with a few counts. This sequence joins TRBV28 and TRBJ2-7; D is undetermined. In germline, CDR1 is MDHEN, CDR2 SYDVKM. The CDR3 is made up of 12 amino acids. V gave up 7 bases and J gave up 6 bases, with 13 bases separating them. CDR3 sequence (DNA): TGTGCCAGCATCGCGATGGGCGGCGAGCAGTACTTC. The encoded protein is CASIAMGGEQYF.

This clonotype was detected a few times. V gene TRBV7-3 combines with J gene TRBJ2-1, with 8 bases fitting TRBD2. The CDR3 consists of 14 residues. Germline CDR1 and CDR2: SGHTA and FQGTGA. With 6 bases clipped from V and 5 bases from J, the junction kept 6 bases outside the gene matches. The CDR3 bases are TGTGCCAGCAGTTATAGCGGGACACACAATGAGCAGTTCTTC. Translating it yields CASSYSGTHNEQFF.

The chain combines TRBV5-1 with TRBJ2-3, with D possibly being TRBD1 (5 bases). Germline assignment: CDR1 SGHRS and CDR2 YFSETQ. The CDR3 is made up of 14 amino acids. Trimming cost V 4 bases and J 2 bases, with 11 bases left between them. In nucleotides, the CDR3 is TGCGCCAGCAGCCTGACAGCAGACACAGATACGCAGTATTTT. Translated, it gives CASSLTADTDTQYF.

This clonotype came up many times. The chain links TRBV6-1 to TRBJ2-7, with 7 bases that match TRBD2. Germline V gives CDR1 MNHNS, CDR2 SASEGT. V trimming: 0 bases; J trimming: 5 bases; junction bases outside the gene matches: 7. There are 15 residues in the CDR3. The CDR3 reads CASSEASGGFHEQYF. CDR3 nucleotide sequence: TGTGCCAGCAGTGAAGCTTCGGGGGGTTTCCACGAGCAGTACTTC.

This clonotype has a handful of counts. This rearrangement joins TRBV24-1 to TRBJ2-1; 9 nucleotides match TRBD2. Germline trimming cut 3 bases from V and 7 bases from J; bases unmatched to any gene: 9. Per germline, CDR1 KGHDR and CDR2 SFDVKD. The CDR3 is made up of 16 amino acids. The CDR3 DNA follows: TGTGCCACCAGTGATAGGGCGGGAGGGCCTAGGAATGAGCAGTTCTTC. Translated: CATSDRAGGPRNEQFF.

The V gene is TRBV29-1, the J gene TRBJ1-2; D remains unclear. The CDR3 has 14 amino acids. Trimming pared 0 bases from V and 4 bases from J, leaving 12 bases between. The germline V gene encodes CDR1 SQVTM and CDR2 ANQGSEA. The CDR3 coding sequence is TGCAGCGTTGAAGATGGTCACAGTCCCTATGGCTACACCTTC. It codes for CSVEDGHSPYGYTF.

The chain couples TRBV10-3 to TRBJ1-1; D unclear. Trimming took 3 bases from V and 8 from J, leaving 16 bases between them. Germline V gives CDR1 ENHRY, CDR2 SYGVKD. This CDR3 has 14 amino acids. DNA for the CDR3: TGTGCCATCAGTGACCAACCCGGAGGCGTGGAAGCTTTCTTT. It encodes CAISDQPGGVEAFF.

The chain links TRBV28 to TRBJ2-7, with a weak D call TRBD1 (5 bases). The V end was cut by 6 bases, the J end by 2 bases, with 14 bases between. The germline V gene has CDR1 MDHEN and CDR2 SYDVKM. This CDR3 is built from 14 residues. The CDR3 DNA reads as TGTGCCAGCAGCTTGGCCGCGACAGCCTACGAGCAGTACTTC. It translates to CASSLAATAYEQYF. The entire variable domain, with the rest obtained from reference TRBV28 and TRBJ2-7, is as follows: DVKVTQSSRYLVKRTGEKVFLECVQDMDHENMFWYRQDPGLGLRLIYFSYDVKMKEKGDIPEGYSVSREKKERFSLILESASTNQTSMYLCASSLAATAYEQYFGPGTRLTVT.

This clonotype occurred many times. J is TRBJ2-7 and V is TRBV7-8; weak D call: TRBD1 (6 bases). This CDR3 comprises 14 residues. V gave up 4 bases and J gave up 12 bases, with 22 bases separating them. Germline CDR1 is SGHVS and CDR2 is FQNEAQ. CDR3 sequence (DNA): TGTGCCAGCAGCTGGGACACCCATGGCGACGAGACGTACTTC. Its translation is CASSWDTHGDETYF.